This passage covers 12 T cell receptor beta chains from one sample sequenced in a study of blood T cell repertoires in COVID-19. Generated by immunoSEQ multiplex PCR, the TCRdb table keeps only in-frame clones and is missing some. The top ten hold approximately 0.75% of the sample, which has some 120,000 clones, over 80% seen once. Sequenced sample: peripheral blood. Receptor source: a woman between 70 and 85 years old with acute or convalescent COVID-19.

The V call is TRBV6-5, the J call TRBJ1-2; D ambiguous. Germline V gene sequence: CDR1 MNHEY, CDR2 SVGAGI. The CDR3 loop spans 12 amino acids. The V gene lost 7 bases and the J gene lost 1 base, with 7 bases spanning the gap. The CDR3 DNA sequence: TGTGCCAGCAAGGAGGTTAACTATGGCTACACCTTC. Amino acids: CASKEVNYGYTF.

V gene TRBV29-1 combines with J gene TRBJ2-1; TRBD2 might be the D (6 bases). CDR1 is SQVTM, CDR2 ANQGSEA, per germline. CDR3 length: 13 residues. Trimming pared 4 bases from V and 7 bases from J, leaving 14 bases between. The CDR3 protein is CSVARAGGNEQFF. Written as DNA, the CDR3 is TGCAGCGTTGCCAGGGCAGGAGGGAATGAGCAGTTCTTC.

The V call is TRBV4-1, the J call TRBJ1-1; the D gene is possibly TRBD1 (6 bases). The V gene lost 3 bases and the J gene lost 0 bases, with 14 bases spanning the gap. The CDR3 covers 16 residues. Germline CDR1 MGHRA, CDR2 YSYEKL. The CDR3 protein is CASSQGVTGMNTEAFF. The CDR3 DNA reads as TGCGCCAGCAGCCAGGGCGTGACAGGTATGAACACTGAAGCTTTCTTT.

The chain combines TRBV28 with TRBJ1-6; 8 positions agree with TRBD1. Per germline, CDR1 MDHEN and CDR2 SYDVKM. V dropped 7 bases and J dropped 6; count of bases not matched to a gene: 11. The CDR3 extends over 16 amino acids. This CDR3 is CASIRGGGTGNSPLHF. In DNA, the CDR3 is TGTGCCAGCATTCGAGGTGGGGGGACAGGTAATTCACCCCTCCACTTT.

The chain carries TRBV10-3 and TRBJ2-1, with D perhaps TRBD1 (5 bases). The ends were cut back, 8 bases at V and 4 bases at J, with 15 bases in the middle. Germline V gene sequence: CDR1 ENHRY, CDR2 SYGVKD. The CDR3 runs 14 residues. CDR3 nucleotides: TGTGCCATCGGCCAGGGAAATTTGTACAATGAGCAGTTCTTC. This sequence encodes CAIGQGNLYNEQFF.

The gene calls are TRBV27 and TRBJ2-5; the match to TRBD2 covers 7 bases. The CDR3 extends over 14 amino acids. Germline-derived CDR1 and CDR2 are MNHEY and SMNVEV (reference sequence). V lost 6 bases, J lost 5 bases, and 9 bases stayed unmatched. CDR3: CASRKRDARETQYF. The DNA for the CDR3 is TGTGCCAGCAGAAAGCGGGACGCCCGGGAGACCCAGTACTTC.

The table lists this clone with a few counts. This CDR3 is CASSLGPGASQETQYF. CDR3 nucleotide sequence: TGTGCCAGCAGCTTAGGTCCAGGGGCGTCTCAAGAGACCCAGTACTTC. This chain joins TRBV7-8 and TRBJ2-5; TRBD1 might be the D (6 bases). The CDR3 is 16 amino acids. The ends were cut back, 1 base at V and 2 bases at J, with 14 bases in the middle. CDR1 and CDR2 from the germline V gene are SGHVS and FQNEAQ.

The rearrangement links TRBV29-1 to TRBJ2-3; 7 positions match TRBD2. J gave up 3 bases and V 7 bases, and 7 bases lay outside the gene matches. Germline V gene data show CDR1 as SQVTM and CDR2 as ANQGSEA. The length of the CDR3 is 13 residues. The CDR3 is CSAGAGPTDTQYF. CDR3 sequence (DNA): TGCAGCGCCGGAGCGGGACCGACAGATACGCAGTATTTT.

The V and J genes are TRBV5-1 and TRBJ2-3; 7 bases match TRBD2. This CDR3 comprises 14 residues. Germline assignment: CDR1 SGHRS and CDR2 YFSETQ. V gave up 5 bases and J gave up 1 base; unmatched junction bases: 4. The CDR3 bases are TGCGCCAGCAGGGGAACTAGCGGCACAGATACGCAGTATTTT. It specifies CASRGTSGTDTQYF.

This chain joins TRBV7-9 and TRBJ2-3; D is undetermined. V lost 5 bases, J lost 5 bases, and 11 bases lay in between. The CDR3 runs to 13 residues. Germline V CDR1 and CDR2: SEHNR, FQNEAQ (reference sequence). The CDR3 region is CASSLPPVDTQYF. As DNA, the CDR3 is TGTGCCAGCAGCCTCCCTCCGGTAGATACGCAGTATTTT.

The rearrangement joins TRBV2 to TRBJ1-5, with TRBD1 as a possible D gene (6 bases). This CDR3 region has 15 residues. From germline, CDR1 is SNHLY and CDR2 FYNNEI. V gave up 2 bases and J gave up 5 bases, with 13 bases separating them. CDR3 sequence: CASSENGGGHQPQHF. In DNA, the CDR3 is TGTGCCAGCAGTGAAAACGGCGGGGGGCATCAGCCCCAGCATTTT.

This chain uses TRBV19 with TRBJ1-5; TRBD1 matches 9 bases. Losses at the gene ends were 0 bases for V and 7 bases for J; bases not matched to a gene: 1. The germline gives CDR1 LNHDA, CDR2 SQIVND (reference sequence). This CDR3 comprises 14 residues. DNA of the CDR3: TGTGCCAGTAGTATAGAGGGACAGGGACAGCCCCAGCATTTT. This codes for CASSIEGQGQPQHF.